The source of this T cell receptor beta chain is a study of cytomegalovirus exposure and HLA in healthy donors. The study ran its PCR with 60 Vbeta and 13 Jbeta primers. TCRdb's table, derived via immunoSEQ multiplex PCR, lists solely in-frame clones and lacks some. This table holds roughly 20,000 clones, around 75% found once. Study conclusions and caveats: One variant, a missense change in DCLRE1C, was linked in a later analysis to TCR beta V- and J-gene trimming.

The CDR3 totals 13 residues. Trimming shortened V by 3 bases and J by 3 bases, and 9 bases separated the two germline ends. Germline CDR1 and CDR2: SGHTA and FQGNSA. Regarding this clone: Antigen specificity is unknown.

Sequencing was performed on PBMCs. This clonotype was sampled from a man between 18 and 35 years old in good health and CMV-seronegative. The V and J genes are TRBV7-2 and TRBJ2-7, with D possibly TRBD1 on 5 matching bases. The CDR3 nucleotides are TGTGCCAGCAGCTTTGGGGCGGTCTACGAGCAGTACTTC. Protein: CASSFGAVYEQYF. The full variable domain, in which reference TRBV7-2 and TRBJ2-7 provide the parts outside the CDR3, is GAGVSQSPSNKVTEKGKDVELRCDPISGHTALYWYRQSLGQGLEFLIYFQGNSAPDKSGLPSDRFSAERTGGSVSTLTIQRTQQEDSAVYLCASSFGAVYEQYFGPGTRLTVT.